This TCR beta chain was recorded in a study of blood T cell repertoires in COVID-19. Study at large: Samples representing acute and convalescent COVID-19 were sourced from the United States, Italy and Spain.

TCRdb's copy holds only in-frame clones and misses some; the assay was immunoSEQ multiplex PCR. The data show 150,000 to 200,000 clones, 80% to 90% seen once. The specimen sequenced was peripheral blood. This receptor was identified in a human donor with active or convalescent COVID-19. The donor label of this sample is uncertain.

Here the CDR3 DNA reads TGCGCCAGCAGCCGACAGGGGGACAATCAGCCCCAGCATTTT. This codes for CASSRQGDNQPQHF. The chain employs TRBV5-1 and TRBJ1-5; 9 nucleotides match TRBD1. The CDR3 extends over 14 amino acids. Germline lookup yields CDR1 SGHRS and CDR2 YFSETQ. The V gene end was trimmed by 4 bases and the J gene end by 3 bases; junction bases not matched to a gene: 2. Based on the CDR3 plus reference TRBV5-1 and TRBJ1-5, the full variable domain is KAGVTQTPRYLIKTRGQQVTLSCSPISGHRSVSWYQQTPGQGLQFLFEYFSETQRNKGNFPGRFSGRQFSNSRSEMNVSTLELGDSALYLCASSRQGDNQPQHFGDGTRLSIL.